A selection of T cell receptor beta chains follows, all from one sample in a study of cytomegalovirus exposure and HLA in healthy donors. Data came from immunoSEQ multiplex PCR; TCRdb stores just in-frame clones and leaves some out. The repertoire includes approximately 130,000 clones, more than 75% of them detected once, and around 5.2% sits in the top ten. The sequencing sample was made of PBMCs. The receptors come from a woman between 25 and 40 years old in good health and CMV-seronegative. Both conserved end residues are part of each CDR3. The order of the fields is CDR3 DNA, CDR3 protein, D gene, clone size, J gene, V gene, CDR3 length. The D gene is left open where the match is weak. The size entry is marked missing in some rows and otherwise reads once, few, many or a size class.

DNA: TGTGCCAGCAGCTGGGCGAGGGGGCCGGGCACTGAAGCTTTCTTT
CDR3: CASSWARGPGTEAFF
D: TRBD1
size: few
J: TRBJ1-1
V: TRBV5-8
length: 15

DNA: TGTGCCAGCAGCCAAGATAGGGACTACTCCTACGAGCAGTACTTC
CDR3: CASSQDRDYSYEQYF
D: TRBD2
size: -
J: TRBJ2-7
V: TRBV4-2
length: 15

DNA: TGTGCCAGCAGCGTTAGCGGTTTAAGCTCCTACGAGCAGTACTTC
CDR3: CASSVSGLSSYEQYF
D: -
size: -
J: TRBJ2-7
V: TRBV9
length: 15

DNA: TGTGCCAGCAGTCCCCGACTAGTGTCAGATACGCAGTATTTT
CDR3: CASSPRLVSDTQYF
D: -
size: -
J: TRBJ2-3
V: TRBV28
length: 14

DNA: TGTGCCAGCAGCCCCCGGGGGGGACCTTTCTTT
CDR3: CASSPRGGPFF
D: -
size: few
J: TRBJ1-1
V: TRBV11-2
length: 11

DNA: TGTGCCAGCAGCTTAGCTCATTTAACGGGGAGAAGGTACGAGCAGTACTTC
CDR3: CASSLAHLTGRRYEQYF
D: -
size: -
J: TRBJ2-7
V: TRBV7-2
length: 17

DNA: TGTGCCAGCAGTATACAGGGGGCGGACTATGGCTACACCTTC
CDR3: CASSIQGADYGYTF
D: TRBD1
size: -
J: TRBJ1-2
V: TRBV2
length: 14

DNA: TGCGCCAGCAGCACCTCAGGGGGCACTTACACCGGGGAGCTGTTTTTT
CDR3: CASSTSGGTYTGELFF
D: TRBD1
size: -
J: TRBJ2-2
V: TRBV5-1
length: 16

DNA: TGTGCCAGCAGTTTGACTAGCGGGAGTTTCGAGACCCAGTACTTC
CDR3: CASSLTSGSFETQYF
D: TRBD2
size: -
J: TRBJ2-5
V: TRBV28
length: 15

DNA: TGTGCCTGGAGTGAAGGGACAGGGGGGTTCGGTCAGCCCCAGCATTTT
CDR3: CAWSEGTGGFGQPQHF
D: TRBD1
size: -
J: TRBJ1-5
V: TRBV30
length: 16

DNA: TGTGCCAGCAGAGAGGGTCAAAACATTCAGTACTTC
CDR3: CASREGQNIQYF
D: -
size: -
J: TRBJ2-4
V: TRBV6-1
length: 12

DNA: TGTGCCATCCGACAGAACCAGAACACTGAAGCTTTCTTT
CDR3: CAIRQNQNTEAFF
D: -
size: few
J: TRBJ1-1
V: TRBV10-3
length: 13

DNA: TGTGCCAGCAAGCAGGGCTCCGGCAATCAGCCCCAGCATTTT
CDR3: CASKQGSGNQPQHF
D: -
size: -
J: TRBJ1-5
V: TRBV19
length: 14

DNA: TGCAGCGTTGTAGTAGCCAAAAACATTCAGTACTTC
CDR3: CSVVVAKNIQYF
D: -
size: -
J: TRBJ2-4
V: TRBV29-1
length: 12

DNA: TGTGCCAGCAGCTTTGGTTCACAGAACACCGGGGAGCTGTTTTTT
CDR3: CASSFGSQNTGELFF
D: -
size: -
J: TRBJ2-2
V: TRBV5-5
length: 15

DNA: TGTGCCAGCTCGCAGACAGACCAAAACTATGGCTACACCTTC
CDR3: CASSQTDQNYGYTF
D: -
size: -
J: TRBJ1-2
V: TRBV18
length: 14

DNA: TGTGCCATCAGTGATGGCACAGGGCGGAGTGGCACTGAAGCTTTCTTT
CDR3: CAISDGTGRSGTEAFF
D: -
size: -
J: TRBJ1-1
V: TRBV10-3
length: 16

DNA: TGTGCCAGCAGTAAACTAGCGAACGGCGGGGAGCTGTTTTTT
CDR3: CASSKLANGGELFF
D: TRBD2
size: -
J: TRBJ2-2
V: TRBV6-5
length: 14

DNA: TGTGCCAGCAGTCCGGTGGGGGGGGGCCCTCCGGACACTGAAGCTTTCTTT
CDR3: CASSPVGGGPPDTEAFF
D: -
size: -
J: TRBJ1-1
V: TRBV28
length: 17

DNA: TGTGCCAGCAGCCGCGGACAGGGGGCCAACGAGCAGTACTTC
CDR3: CASSRGQGANEQYF
D: TRBD1
size: -
J: TRBJ2-7
V: TRBV6-5
length: 14

DNA: TGTGCCAGTAGTAAGGGGAGGGCCCGGGACTATGGCTACACCTTC
CDR3: CASSKGRARDYGYTF
D: -
size: -
J: TRBJ1-2
V: TRBV19
length: 15

DNA: TGTGCCAGCAGTGAACGGAGCGGGGCAAGGAATGAGCAGTTCTTC
CDR3: CASSERSGARNEQFF
D: TRBD2
size: -
J: TRBJ2-1
V: TRBV6-1
length: 15

DNA: TGTGCCAGCAGTCTCCGGGAGGGGCGAAGCACAGATACGCAGTATTTT
CDR3: CASSLREGRSTDTQYF
D: TRBD2
size: -
J: TRBJ2-3
V: TRBV27
length: 16

DNA: TGTGCCAGCAGCTTATGGCAAAACATTCAGTACTTC
CDR3: CASSLWQNIQYF
D: -
size: -
J: TRBJ2-4
V: TRBV5-4
length: 12

DNA: TGTGCCAGCAGGGCCGGGACACTCTATGGCTACACCTTC
CDR3: CASRAGTLYGYTF
D: -
size: -
J: TRBJ1-2
V: TRBV28
length: 13

DNA: TGTGCCAGCAGTTTGGACAGGGGGACAGATACGCAGTATTTT
CDR3: CASSLDRGTDTQYF
D: TRBD1
size: -
J: TRBJ2-3
V: TRBV28
length: 14

DNA: TGTGCCAGCAGCCCGGGGCAGGGGAGCACCGGGGAGCTGTTTTTT
CDR3: CASSPGQGSTGELFF
D: -
size: -
J: TRBJ2-2
V: TRBV7-9
length: 15

DNA: TGCGCCAGCAGCCAACTACCGGGACAGGGTACAGATACGCAGTATTTT
CDR3: CASSQLPGQGTDTQYF
D: TRBD1
size: -
J: TRBJ2-3
V: TRBV4-3
length: 16

DNA: TGTGCCAGCGGGACAGGGGGTTCACCCCTCCACTTT
CDR3: CASGTGGSPLHF
D: TRBD1
size: -
J: TRBJ1-6
V: TRBV19
length: 12

DNA: TGTGCCAGTAGTAACCGGACAGGGTACACAGATACGCAGTATTTT
CDR3: CASSNRTGYTDTQYF
D: TRBD1
size: -
J: TRBJ2-3
V: TRBV19
length: 15

DNA: TGTGCCAGCAGTTTCGTGGGTCAGGGTAATGAAAAACTGTTTTTT
CDR3: CASSFVGQGNEKLFF
D: -
size: -
J: TRBJ1-4
V: TRBV27
length: 15

DNA: TGTGCCAGCACCGTGGGGGGGAACACTGAAGCTTTCTTT
CDR3: CASTVGGNTEAFF
D: -
size: -
J: TRBJ1-1
V: TRBV28
length: 13

DNA: TGTGCCAGCAGTTCACCCCCGGGCGGGAGGGAACGAAAGACCCAGTACTTC
CDR3: CASSSPPGGRERKTQYF
D: TRBD2
size: -
J: TRBJ2-5
V: TRBV28
length: 17

DNA: TGTGCCAGCTTACCACCGCCAGAAAGCTCCTACGAGCAGTACTTC
CDR3: CASLPPPESSYEQYF
D: -
size: -
J: TRBJ2-7
V: TRBV18
length: 15

DNA: TGTGCCAGCAGTTACGTCCCGGGACAGGGGTACGAGCAGTACTTC
CDR3: CASSYVPGQGYEQYF
D: TRBD1
size: -
J: TRBJ2-7
V: TRBV6-5
length: 15

DNA: TGTGCCAGCAGTTTGGGGCAGGCCAAGGGGACCCAGTACTTC
CDR3: CASSLGQAKGTQYF
D: -
size: -
J: TRBJ2-5
V: TRBV27
length: 14

DNA: TGTGCCAGCAGTTTACAGGGGATAATGGGCAATGAGCAGTTCTTC
CDR3: CASSLQGIMGNEQFF
D: -
size: -
J: TRBJ2-1
V: TRBV28
length: 15

DNA: TGTGCCAGCAGCTTCACAGGGGGGACCGGGGAGCTGTTTTTT
CDR3: CASSFTGGTGELFF
D: TRBD1
size: -
J: TRBJ2-2
V: TRBV7-3
length: 14

DNA: TGTGCCTGGAGGAGAACAGGATCCGTCTATGGCTACACCTTC
CDR3: CAWRRTGSVYGYTF
D: -
size: -
J: TRBJ1-2
V: TRBV30
length: 14

DNA: TGTGCCAGCAGTGAAAAGCGGCCTAGCACAGATACGCAGTATTTT
CDR3: CASSEKRPSTDTQYF
D: -
size: -
J: TRBJ2-3
V: TRBV6-1
length: 15

DNA: TGTGCCAGCAGTCTAGTCGCAACTAATGAAAAACTGTTTTTT
CDR3: CASSLVATNEKLFF
D: -
size: -
J: TRBJ1-4
V: TRBV27
length: 14

DNA: TGTGCCAGCAGCCCCCGACTAGCGGGAGGGCCCGGGGAGCAGTTCTTC
CDR3: CASSPRLAGGPGEQFF
D: TRBD2
size: -
J: TRBJ2-1
V: TRBV5-4
length: 16

DNA: TGTGCCAGCAGTCAACCCTCCCCCAAGGCAGGGGCGGCCTACGAGCAGTACTTC
CDR3: CASSQPSPKAGAAYEQYF
D: -
size: -
J: TRBJ2-7
V: TRBV28
length: 18

DNA: TGTGCCAGCAGCTTCGGGACAGGTATTTACGAGCAGTACTTC
CDR3: CASSFGTGIYEQYF
D: TRBD1
size: -
J: TRBJ2-7
V: TRBV7-6
length: 14

DNA: TGTGCCAGTAGAACAGGGGATACTGGAAACACCATATATTTT
CDR3: CASRTGDTGNTIYF
D: TRBD1
size: -
J: TRBJ1-3
V: TRBV19
length: 14

DNA: TGTGCCAGCTCATCTCTCCTGGACTCCTACGAGCAGTACTTC
CDR3: CASSSLLDSYEQYF
D: -
size: -
J: TRBJ2-7
V: TRBV18
length: 14

DNA: TGTGCCAGCTCAGAGCAGGTGATGTACGAGCAGTACTTC
CDR3: CASSEQVMYEQYF
D: -
size: once
J: TRBJ2-7
V: TRBV18
length: 13

DNA: TGCGCCAGCAGCCAAGATCTTTTAGCCCAAGAGACCCAGTACTTC
CDR3: CASSQDLLAQETQYF
D: -
size: -
J: TRBJ2-5
V: TRBV4-3
length: 15

DNA: TGCGCCAGCAGCTTGGAGGGACAGGGTTTCTACAATGAGCAGTTCTTC
CDR3: CASSLEGQGFYNEQFF
D: TRBD1
size: -
J: TRBJ2-1
V: TRBV5-1
length: 16

DNA: TGTGCCAGCTCACCAAGGAGTAGTAGCAATCAGCCCCAGCATTTT
CDR3: CASSPRSSSNQPQHF
D: -
size: -
J: TRBJ1-5
V: TRBV18
length: 15

DNA: TGTGCCAGCAGTCCCGAAAGTAGACTCCCTACGACTTACTTC
CDR3: CASSPESRLPTTYF
D: -
size: -
J: TRBJ2-5
V: TRBV6-5
length: 14